Described below is a single T cell receptor beta chain sequence and its context. These data originate in a study of blood T cell repertoires in COVID-19. CDR3 length: 16 residues. Trimming took 6 bases from V and 5 from J; bases not matched to a gene: 11. Germline lookup yields CDR1 LNHDA and CDR2 SQIVND (reference sequence). Repertoires were generated with immunoSEQ multiplex PCR, while TCRdb's copy carries only in-frame clones and drops some. Of about 250,000 clones in the sample, approximately 85% were seen once. This clonotype originated in a woman between 45 and 60 years old with acute COVID-19. The sample consisted of PBMCs or T cells enriched from blood (not recorded which). This rearrangement joins TRBV19 to TRBJ1-5; 9 bases line up with TRBD1. The CDR3 region has the DNA TGTGCCAGTAGCATCCAGGTAGGGACAGGGTATCAGCCCCAGCATTTT. Its translation is CASSIQVGTGYQPQHF.